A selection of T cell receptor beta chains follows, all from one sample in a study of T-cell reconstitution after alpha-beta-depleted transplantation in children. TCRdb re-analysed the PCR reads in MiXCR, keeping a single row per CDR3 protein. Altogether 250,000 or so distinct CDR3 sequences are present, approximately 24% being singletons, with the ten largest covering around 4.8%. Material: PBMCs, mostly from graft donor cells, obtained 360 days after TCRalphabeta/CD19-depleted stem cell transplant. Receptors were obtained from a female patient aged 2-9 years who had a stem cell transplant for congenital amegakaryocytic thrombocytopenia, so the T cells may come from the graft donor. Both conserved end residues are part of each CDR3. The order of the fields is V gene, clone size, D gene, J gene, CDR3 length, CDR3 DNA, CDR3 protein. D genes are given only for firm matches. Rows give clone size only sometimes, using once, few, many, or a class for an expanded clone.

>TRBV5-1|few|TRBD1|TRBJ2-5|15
TGCGCCAGCAGCTCTTGGACAGGGGTCATGGAGACCCAGTACTTC
CASSSWTGVMETQYF
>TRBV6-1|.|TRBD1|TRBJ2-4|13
TGTGCCAGCGGACGGGACAGGGTGGACATTCAGTACTTC
CASGRDRVDIQYF
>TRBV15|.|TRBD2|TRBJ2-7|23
TGTGCCACCAGCAGAGAGCCGAAAGTGAAGGGAGGGGCTATGTGGGAGACATCCTACGAGCAGTACTTC
CATSREPKVKGGAMWETSYEQYF
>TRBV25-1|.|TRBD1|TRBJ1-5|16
TGTGCCAACTATTGGACCAGGGACAGGGGAAATCAGCCCCAGCATTTT
CANYWTRDRGNQPQHF
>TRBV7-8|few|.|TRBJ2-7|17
TGTGCCAGCAGCCCGACATGGGGTGGCAGATCGAAATGGGAGCAGTACTTC
CASSPTWGGRSKWEQYF
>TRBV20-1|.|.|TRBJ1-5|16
TGCAGTGCACCTCTTCGGGTGATAGGGTTTGATCAGCCCCAGCATTTT
CSAPLRVIGFDQPQHF
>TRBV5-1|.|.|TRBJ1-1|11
TGCGCCAGCAGCTCCTATCGAGAAGCTTTCTTT
CASSSYREAFF
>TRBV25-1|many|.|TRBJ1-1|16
TGTGCCAGCCGCCTTCGGGCAGTCTTCATGAACACTGAAGCTTTCTTT
CASRLRAVFMNTEAFF
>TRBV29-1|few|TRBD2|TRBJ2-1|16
TGCAGCGTCGCGGGACTAGCGGGAGTGTCCTACAATGAGCAGTTCTTC
CSVAGLAGVSYNEQFF
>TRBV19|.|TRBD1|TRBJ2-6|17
TGTGCCACCAGGGACAGAGCCATATTCTCTGGGGCCAACGTCCTGACTTTC
CATRDRAIFSGANVLTF
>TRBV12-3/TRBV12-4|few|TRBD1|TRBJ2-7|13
TGTGCCAGCACTAGGGACAGCTCCTACGAGCAGTACTTC
CASTRDSSYEQYF
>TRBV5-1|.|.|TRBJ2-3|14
TGCGCCAGCAGCTTGCTACCGTCGCAAGATACGCAGTATTTT
CASSLLPSQDTQYF
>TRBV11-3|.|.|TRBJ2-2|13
TGTGCCAGCAGCCCGAGTGTGGACGGGGAGCTGTTTTTT
CASSPSVDGELFF
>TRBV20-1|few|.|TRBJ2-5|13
TGCAGTGCTAAGTGGTCCTCCGGGGAGACCCAGTACTTC
CSAKWSSGETQYF
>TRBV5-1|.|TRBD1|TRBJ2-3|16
TGCGCCAGCAGCTTAAGGACAGGGGGTACGACAGATACGCAGTATTTT
CASSLRTGGTTDTQYF